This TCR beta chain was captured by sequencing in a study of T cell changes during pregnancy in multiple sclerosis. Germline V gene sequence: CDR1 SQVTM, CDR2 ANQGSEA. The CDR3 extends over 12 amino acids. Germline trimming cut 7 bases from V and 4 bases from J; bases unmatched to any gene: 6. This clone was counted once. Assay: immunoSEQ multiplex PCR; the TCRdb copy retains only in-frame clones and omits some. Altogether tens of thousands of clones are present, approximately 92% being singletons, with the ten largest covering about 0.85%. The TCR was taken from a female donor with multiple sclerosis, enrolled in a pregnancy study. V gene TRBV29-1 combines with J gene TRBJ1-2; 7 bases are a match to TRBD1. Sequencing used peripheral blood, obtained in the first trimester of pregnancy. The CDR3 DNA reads TGCAGCGCCTTACAGGGGTCCTATGGCTACACCTTC. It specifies CSALQGSYGYTF.